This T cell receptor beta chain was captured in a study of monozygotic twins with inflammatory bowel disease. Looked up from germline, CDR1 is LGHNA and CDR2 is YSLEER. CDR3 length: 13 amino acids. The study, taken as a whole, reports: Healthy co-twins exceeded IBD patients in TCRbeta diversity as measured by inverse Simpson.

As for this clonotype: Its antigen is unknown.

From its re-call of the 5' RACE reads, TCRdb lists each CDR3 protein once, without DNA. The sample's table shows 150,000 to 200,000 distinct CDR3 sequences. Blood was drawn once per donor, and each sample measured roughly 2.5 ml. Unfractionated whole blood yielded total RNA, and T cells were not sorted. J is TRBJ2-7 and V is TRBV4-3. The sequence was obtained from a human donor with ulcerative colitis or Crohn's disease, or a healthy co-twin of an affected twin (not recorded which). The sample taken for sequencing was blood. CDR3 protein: CASSQVHGYEQYF.